This TCR beta chain emerged from a study of shared clonotypes between healthy human individuals. Cells designated naive CD8 were CD45RO-negative and were positively selected for CCR7, with terminally differentiated effector memory CD45RA+ cells excluded. Germline CDR1 reads LGHNA; CDR2 reads YSLEER. J was trimmed by 2 bases and V by 4 bases; bases with no gene match: 8. The CDR3 spans 16 residues. Clones were sequenced by immunoSEQ multiplex PCR, and TCRdb holds only the in-frame ones, with some missing. In the table there are 800,000 to 950,000 clones, 95% to 97% of which are singletons. This clonotype originated in a man aged 25-45 years in good health. This chain joins TRBV4-3 and TRBJ2-5, with 9 bases fitting TRBD1. Sequenced sample: naive CD8+ T cells sorted from blood. Written as DNA, the CDR3 is TGCGCCAGCAGCCCCTTCGGCGGGACAGGGCAAGAGACCCAGTACTTC. Protein sequence: CASSPFGGTGQETQYF.